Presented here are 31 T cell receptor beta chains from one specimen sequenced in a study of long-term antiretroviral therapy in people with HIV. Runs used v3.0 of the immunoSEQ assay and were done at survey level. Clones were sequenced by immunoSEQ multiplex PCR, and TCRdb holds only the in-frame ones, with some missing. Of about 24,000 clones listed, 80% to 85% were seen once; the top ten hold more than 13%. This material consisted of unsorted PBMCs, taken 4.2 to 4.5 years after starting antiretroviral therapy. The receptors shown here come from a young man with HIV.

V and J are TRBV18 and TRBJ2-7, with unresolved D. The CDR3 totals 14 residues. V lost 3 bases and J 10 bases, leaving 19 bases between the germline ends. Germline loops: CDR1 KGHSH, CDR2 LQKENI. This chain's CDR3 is CASSPYPDGLTQYF. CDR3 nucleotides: TGTGCCAGCTCACCTTATCCGGACGGTTTAACCCAGTACTTC.

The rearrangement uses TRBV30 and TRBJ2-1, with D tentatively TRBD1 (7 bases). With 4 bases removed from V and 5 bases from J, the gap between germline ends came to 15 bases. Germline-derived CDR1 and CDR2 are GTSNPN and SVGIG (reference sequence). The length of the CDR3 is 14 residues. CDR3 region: CAWNSAGGNNEQFF. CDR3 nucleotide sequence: TGTGCCTGGAATTCTGCAGGGGGGAACAATGAGCAGTTCTTC.

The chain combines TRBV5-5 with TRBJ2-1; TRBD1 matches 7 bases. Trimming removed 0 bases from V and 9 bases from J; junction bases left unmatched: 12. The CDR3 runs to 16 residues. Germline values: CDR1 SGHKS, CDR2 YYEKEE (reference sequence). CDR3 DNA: TGTGCCAGCAGCTTGGCCCGAAAATTGACAGGGCCTGAGCAGTTCTTC. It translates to CASSLARKLTGPEQFF.

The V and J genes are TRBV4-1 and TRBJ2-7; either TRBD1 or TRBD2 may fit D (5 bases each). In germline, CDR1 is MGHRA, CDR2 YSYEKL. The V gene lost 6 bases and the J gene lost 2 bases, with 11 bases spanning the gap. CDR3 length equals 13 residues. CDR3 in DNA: TGCGCCAGCAGGGACTTGGGGGCCTACGAGCAGTACTTC. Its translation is CASRDLGAYEQYF.

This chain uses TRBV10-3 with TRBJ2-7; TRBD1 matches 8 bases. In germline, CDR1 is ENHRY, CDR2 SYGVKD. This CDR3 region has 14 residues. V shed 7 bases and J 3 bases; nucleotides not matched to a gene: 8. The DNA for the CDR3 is TGTGCCATCAAGCTCGACAGGGGTGGCTACGAGCAGTACTTC. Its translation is CAIKLDRGGYEQYF.

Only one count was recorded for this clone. Written as DNA, the CDR3 is TGCAGCGTTCTTTTCTCTTACGAGCAGTACTTC. It codes for CSVLFSYEQYF. The V gene is TRBV29-1, the J gene TRBJ2-7, with no clear D. V lost 5 bases to trimming and J lost 4 bases, with 9 bases between them. CDR1 is SQVTM, CDR2 ANQGSEA, per germline. The CDR3 covers 11 residues.

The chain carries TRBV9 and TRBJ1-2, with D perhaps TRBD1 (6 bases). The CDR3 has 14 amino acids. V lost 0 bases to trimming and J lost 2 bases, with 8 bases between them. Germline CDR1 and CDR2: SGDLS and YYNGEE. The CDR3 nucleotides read TGTGCCAGCAGCGTAGCAGGGGTGAACTATGGCTACACCTTC. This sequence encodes CASSVAGVNYGYTF.

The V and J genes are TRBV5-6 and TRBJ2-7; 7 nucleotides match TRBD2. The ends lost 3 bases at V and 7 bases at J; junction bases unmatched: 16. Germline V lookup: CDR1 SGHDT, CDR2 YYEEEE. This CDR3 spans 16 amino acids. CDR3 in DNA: TGTGCCAGCAGCTCGGCCCCCGGGGGAGGGCCACGGGAGCAGTACTTC. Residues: CASSSAPGGGPREQYF.

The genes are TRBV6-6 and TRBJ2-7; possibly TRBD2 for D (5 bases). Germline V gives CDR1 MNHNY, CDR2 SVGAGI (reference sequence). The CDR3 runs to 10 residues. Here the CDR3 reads CVSGDYEQYF. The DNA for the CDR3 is TGTGTATCCGGGGACTACGAGCAGTACTTC.

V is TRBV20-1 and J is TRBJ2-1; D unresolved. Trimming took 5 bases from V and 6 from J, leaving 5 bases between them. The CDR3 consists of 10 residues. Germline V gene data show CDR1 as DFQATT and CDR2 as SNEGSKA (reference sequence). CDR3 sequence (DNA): TGCAGTGCTTTCGGCAATGAGCAGTTCTTC. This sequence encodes CSAFGNEQFF.

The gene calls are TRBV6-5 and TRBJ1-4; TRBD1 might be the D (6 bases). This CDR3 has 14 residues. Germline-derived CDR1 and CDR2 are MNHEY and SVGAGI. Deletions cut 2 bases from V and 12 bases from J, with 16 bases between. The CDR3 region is CASSYLQGEGELFF. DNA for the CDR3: TGTGCCAGCAGTTACCTACAGGGAGAAGGGGAACTGTTTTTT.

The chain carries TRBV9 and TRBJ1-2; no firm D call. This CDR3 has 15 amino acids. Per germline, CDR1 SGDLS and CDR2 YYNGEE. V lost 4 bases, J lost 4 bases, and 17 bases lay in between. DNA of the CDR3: TGTGCCAGCAGCTCCTCCAGAAGGGTTCCCTATGGCTACACCTTC. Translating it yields CASSSSRRVPYGYTF.

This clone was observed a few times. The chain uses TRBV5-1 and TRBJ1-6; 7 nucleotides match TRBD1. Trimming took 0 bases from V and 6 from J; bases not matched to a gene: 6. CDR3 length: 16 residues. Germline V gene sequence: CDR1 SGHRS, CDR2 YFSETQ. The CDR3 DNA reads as TGCGCCAGCAGCTTGGACGGACAGGAGCGTAATTCACCCCTCCACTTT. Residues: CASSLDGQERNSPLHF.

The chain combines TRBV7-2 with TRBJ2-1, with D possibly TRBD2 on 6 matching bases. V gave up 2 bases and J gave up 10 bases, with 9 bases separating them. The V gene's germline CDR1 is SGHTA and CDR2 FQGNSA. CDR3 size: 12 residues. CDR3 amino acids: CASSLWGDEQFF. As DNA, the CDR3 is TGTGCCAGCAGCTTATGGGGGGACGAGCAGTTCTTC.

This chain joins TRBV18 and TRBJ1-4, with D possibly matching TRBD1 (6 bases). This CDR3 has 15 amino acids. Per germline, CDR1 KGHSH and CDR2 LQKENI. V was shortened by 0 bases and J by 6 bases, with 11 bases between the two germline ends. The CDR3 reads CASSPPQGRHEKLFF. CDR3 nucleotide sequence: TGTGCCAGCTCACCACCGCAGGGGAGACATGAAAAACTGTTTTTT.

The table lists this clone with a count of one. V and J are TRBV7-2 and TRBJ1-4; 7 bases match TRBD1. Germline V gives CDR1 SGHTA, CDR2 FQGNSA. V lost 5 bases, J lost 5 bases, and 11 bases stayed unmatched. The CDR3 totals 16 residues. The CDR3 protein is CASSKIGGQSNEKLFF. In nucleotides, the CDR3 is TGTGCCAGCAGCAAGATTGGGGGACAGTCAAATGAAAAACTGTTTTTT.

The CDR3 sequence is CASSDQGVGNEKLFF. DNA for the CDR3: TGTGCCAGCAGCGACCAGGGGGTGGGGAATGAAAAACTGTTTTTT. The genes are TRBV7-9 and TRBJ1-4, with TRBD1 matching over 7 bases. The V segment lost 5 bases and the J segment 5 bases; nucleotides outside the gene matches: 8. Germline values: CDR1 SEHNR, CDR2 FQNEAQ (reference sequence). The CDR3 spans 15 residues.

CDR3 in DNA: TGTGCCAGCAGCCCGGGACGGTCCTCATCCTACGAGCAGTACTTC. It is translated as CASSPGRSSSYEQYF. This rearrangement joins TRBV7-8 to TRBJ2-7, with D possibly called TRBD1 or TRBD2 (5 bases each). The CDR3 runs to 15 residues. Trimming shortened V by 5 bases and J by 1 base, and 15 bases separated the two germline ends. Germline CDR1 reads SGHVS; CDR2 reads FQNEAQ.

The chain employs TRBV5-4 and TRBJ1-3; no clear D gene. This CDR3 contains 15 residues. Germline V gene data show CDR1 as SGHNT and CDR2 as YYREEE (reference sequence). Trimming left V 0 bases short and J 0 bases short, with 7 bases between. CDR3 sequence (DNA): TGTGCCAGCAGCTTGGGCCTCGACTCTGGAAACACCATATATTTT. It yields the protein CASSLGLDSGNTIYF.

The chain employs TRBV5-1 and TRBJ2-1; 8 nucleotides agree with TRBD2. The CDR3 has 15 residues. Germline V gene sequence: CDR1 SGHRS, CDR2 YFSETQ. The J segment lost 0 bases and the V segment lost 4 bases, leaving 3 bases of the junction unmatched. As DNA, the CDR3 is TGCGCCAGCAGCAAACTAGCGGACTCCTACAATGAGCAGTTCTTC. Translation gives CASSKLADSYNEQFF.

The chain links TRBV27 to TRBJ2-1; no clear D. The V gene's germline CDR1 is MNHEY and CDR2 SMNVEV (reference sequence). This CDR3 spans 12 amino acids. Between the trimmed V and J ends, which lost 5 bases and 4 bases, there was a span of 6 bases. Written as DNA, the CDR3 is TGTGCCAGCAGTATCCGATACAATGAGCAGTTCTTC. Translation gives CASSIRYNEQFF.

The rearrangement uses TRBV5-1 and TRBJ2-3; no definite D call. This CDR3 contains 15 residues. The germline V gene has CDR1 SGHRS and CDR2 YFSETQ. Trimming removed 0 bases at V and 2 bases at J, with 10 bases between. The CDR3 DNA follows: TGCGCCAGCAGCTTGGTCAGCCAAGTCACAGATACGCAGTATTTT. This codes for CASSLVSQVTDTQYF.

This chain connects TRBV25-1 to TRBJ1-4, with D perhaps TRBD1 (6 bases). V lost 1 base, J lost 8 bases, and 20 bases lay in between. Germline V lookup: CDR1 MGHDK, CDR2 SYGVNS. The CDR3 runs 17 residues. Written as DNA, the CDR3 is TGTGCCAGCAGTGAATCTAAGGCAGGGGCTTTTTGGGAAAAACTGTTTTTT. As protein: CASSESKAGAFWEKLFF.

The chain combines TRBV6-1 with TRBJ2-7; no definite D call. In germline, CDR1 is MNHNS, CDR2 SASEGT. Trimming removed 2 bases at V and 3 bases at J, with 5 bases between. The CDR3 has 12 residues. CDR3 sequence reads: CASSELGYEQYF. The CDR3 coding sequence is TGTGCCAGCAGTGAACTGGGCTACGAGCAGTACTTC.

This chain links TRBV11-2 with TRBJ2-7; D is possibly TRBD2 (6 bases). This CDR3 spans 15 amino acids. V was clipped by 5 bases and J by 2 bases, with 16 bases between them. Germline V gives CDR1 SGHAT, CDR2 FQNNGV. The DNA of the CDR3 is TGTGCCAGCAGCCCTCGGGGGACGGAGACCTACGAGCAGTACTTC. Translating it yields CASSPRGTETYEQYF.

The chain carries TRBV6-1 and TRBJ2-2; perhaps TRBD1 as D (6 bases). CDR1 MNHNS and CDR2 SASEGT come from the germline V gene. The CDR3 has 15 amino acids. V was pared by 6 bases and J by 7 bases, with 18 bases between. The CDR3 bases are TGTGCCAGCAGGACAGGCCCGGTGATAAGCGGGGAGCTGTTTTTT. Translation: CASRTGPVISGELFF.

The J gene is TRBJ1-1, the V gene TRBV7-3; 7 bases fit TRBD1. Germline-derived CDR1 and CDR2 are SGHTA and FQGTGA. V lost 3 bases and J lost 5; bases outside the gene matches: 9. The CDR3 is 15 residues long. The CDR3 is CASSFLRGLGTEAFF. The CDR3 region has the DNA TGTGCCAGCAGCTTTTTGAGGGGGCTCGGAACTGAAGCTTTCTTT. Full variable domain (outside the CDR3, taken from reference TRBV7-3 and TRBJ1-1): GAGVSQTPSNKVTEKGKYVELRCDPISGHTALYWYRQSLGQGPEFLIYFQGTGAADDSGLPNDRFFAVRPEGSVSTLKIQRTERGDSAVYLCASSFLRGLGTEAFFGQGTRLTVV.

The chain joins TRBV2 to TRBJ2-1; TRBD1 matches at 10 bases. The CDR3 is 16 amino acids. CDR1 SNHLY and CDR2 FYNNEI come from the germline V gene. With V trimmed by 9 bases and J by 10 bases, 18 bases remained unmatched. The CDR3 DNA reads TGTGCCAGTAGGGGGATAGGGGACAGGGGTATTGGGGAGCAGTTCTTC. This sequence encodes CASRGIGDRGIGEQFF. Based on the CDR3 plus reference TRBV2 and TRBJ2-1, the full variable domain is EPEVTQTPSHQVTQMGQEVILRCVPISNHLYFYWYRQILGQKVEFLVSFYNNEISEKSEIFDDQFSVERPDGSNFTLKIRSTKLEDSAMYFCASRGIGDRGIGEQFFGPGTRLTVL.

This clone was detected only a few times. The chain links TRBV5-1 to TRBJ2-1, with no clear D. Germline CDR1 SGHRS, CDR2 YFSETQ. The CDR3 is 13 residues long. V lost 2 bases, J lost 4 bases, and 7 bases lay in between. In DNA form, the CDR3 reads TGCGCCAGCAGCTTCGTTCAGTACAATGAGCAGTTCTTC. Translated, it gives CASSFVQYNEQFF. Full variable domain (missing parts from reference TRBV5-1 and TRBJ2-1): KAGVTQTPRYLIKTRGQQVTLSCSPISGHRSVSWYQQTPGQGLQFLFEYFSETQRNKGNFPGRFSGRQFSNSRSEMNVSTLELGDSALYLCASSFVQYNEQFFGPGTRLTVL.

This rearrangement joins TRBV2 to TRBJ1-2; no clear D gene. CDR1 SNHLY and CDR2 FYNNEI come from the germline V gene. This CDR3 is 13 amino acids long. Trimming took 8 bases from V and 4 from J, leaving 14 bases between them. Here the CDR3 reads CASGSGRSYGYTF. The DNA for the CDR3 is TGTGCCAGCGGATCGGGGAGGAGCTATGGCTACACCTTC.

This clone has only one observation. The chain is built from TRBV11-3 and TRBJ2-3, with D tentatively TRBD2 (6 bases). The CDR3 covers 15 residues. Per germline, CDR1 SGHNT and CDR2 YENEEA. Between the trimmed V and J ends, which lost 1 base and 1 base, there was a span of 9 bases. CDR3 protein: CASSLGASGTDTQYF. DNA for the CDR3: TGTGCCAGCAGCTTAGGGGCTAGCGGCACAGATACGCAGTATTTT.